The 18 T cell receptor beta chains presented below share a single source sample, sequenced in a study of shared clonotypes between healthy human individuals. This table comes from immunoSEQ multiplex PCR, and its TCRdb copy is limited to in-frame clones, with some not included. Seen here are 2 million to 2.5 million clones, about nine tenths observed once, and the top ten hold around 0.35%. Material for sequencing was naive CD4+ T cells from PBMCs. Subset of the sample: CD45RA+ positively selected. Receptors were obtained from a man younger than 35 in good health. Some clones in this sample may be carry-over from other donors' samples.

V gene TRBV28 combines with J gene TRBJ1-2, with a possible D match to TRBD1 (6 bases). Germline loops: CDR1 MDHEN, CDR2 SYDVKM. Trimming cost V 11 bases and J 5 bases, with 15 bases left between them. This CDR3 has 12 amino acids. The CDR3: CALWQGQYGYTF. The CDR3 bases are TGTGCCCTCTGGCAGGGGCAATATGGCTACACCTTC.

This sequence joins TRBV6-5 and TRBJ2-6; D gene unclear. V lost 4 bases and J 0 bases, leaving 10 bases between the germline ends. The CDR3 covers 16 residues. From germline, CDR1 is MNHEY and CDR2 SVGAGI. CDR3 sequence (DNA): TGTGCCAGCAGTTCGCCCGCCTTCTCTGGGGCCAACGTCCTGACTTTC. Translated: CASSSPAFSGANVLTF.

This clone came up once. A read error may account for a junction end that differs from germline. The chain has TRBV5-3 and TRBJ2-1; no definite D call. TRBV5-3 is reported as an ORF; its role is uncertain. CDR3 length equals 10 residues. The CDR3 protein is CARSLVCTLF. The DNA of the CDR3 is TGTGCCAGAAGCTTGGTCTGTACCCTCTTC.

The J gene is TRBJ2-6, the V gene TRBV9; TRBD1 is a possible D gene (5 bases). Germline CDR1 and CDR2: SGDLS and YYNGEE. The ends were cut back, 3 bases at V and 1 base at J, with 11 bases in the middle. The CDR3 is 16 amino acids. The CDR3 nucleotides are TGTGCCAGCAGCGGGCAGGGTAGGTCTGGGGCCAACGTCCTGACTTTC. Translation: CASSGQGRSGANVLTF.

The chain couples TRBV11-3 to TRBJ2-2; maybe TRBD2 (5 bases). The CDR3 contains 15 residues. The germline V and J ends were trimmed by 1 base and 7 bases, with 13 bases remaining between them. CDR1 is SGHNT, CDR2 YENEEA, per germline. CDR3 loop: CASSLVGNLGGELFF. The DNA for the CDR3 is TGTGCCAGCAGCTTAGTCGGGAACCTGGGCGGGGAGCTGTTTTTT.

The chain employs TRBV7-3 and TRBJ2-1; 9 nucleotides match TRBD2. Trimming at V came to 5 bases and at J to 4 bases, leaving 6 bases not matched to a gene. The CDR3 totals 15 residues. Germline V gives CDR1 SGHTA, CDR2 FQGTGA. CDR3 nucleotide sequence: TGTGCCAGCAGCCCACATAGCGGGAGTTACAATGAGCAGTTCTTC. It is translated as CASSPHSGSYNEQFF. Supplemented by reference TRBV7-3 and TRBJ2-1, the full variable domain reads GAGVSQTPSNKVTEKGKYVELRCDPISGHTALYWYRQSLGQGPEFLIYFQGTGAADDSGLPNDRFFAVRPEGSVSTLKIQRTERGDSAVYLCASSPHSGSYNEQFFGPGTRLTVL.

The chain links TRBV5-1 to TRBJ1-1, with D tentatively TRBD1 (5 bases). CDR3 length equals 17 residues. Trimming removed 6 bases from V and 1 base from J, with 22 bases in between. Germline V lookup: CDR1 SGHRS, CDR2 YFSETQ. CDR3 in DNA: TGCGCCAGCACCCCGTGGGGGGGGGATGACGGGAACACTGAAGCTTTCTTT. This codes for CASTPWGGDDGNTEAFF.

The gene calls are TRBV29-1 and TRBJ2-7, with 7 bases matching TRBD1. V was clipped by 7 bases and J by 3 bases; unmatched bases: 9. Per the germline V gene, CDR1 is SQVTM and CDR2 is ANQGSEA. This CDR3 region has 13 residues. The CDR3 protein is CSGGGGQIYEQYF. In nucleotides, the CDR3 is TGCAGCGGCGGTGGGGGACAGATCTACGAGCAGTACTTC.

The chain recombines TRBV28 with TRBJ2-7; perhaps TRBD1 as D (6 bases). Germline CDR1 is MDHEN and CDR2 is SYDVKM. V dropped 6 bases and J dropped 7 bases, with 22 bases sitting between them. The CDR3 runs to 15 residues. The CDR3 region is CASSLNQQGRGEQYF. CDR3 bases: TGTGCCAGCAGCCTAAACCAACAGGGTCGTGGGGAGCAGTACTTC.

The chain links TRBV11-2 to TRBJ1-2; D unclear. Looked up from germline, CDR1 is SGHAT and CDR2 is FQNNGV. Trimming took off 1 base at V and 4 bases at J, with 10 bases between the two ends. The CDR3 sequence is 14 residues long. The CDR3 here is CASSLGSPSYGYTF. The CDR3 region has the DNA TGTGCCAGCAGCTTAGGGAGTCCCTCCTATGGCTACACCTTC.

The table lists this clone with a count of one. The chain uses TRBV9 and TRBJ2-2, with D hard to call. The CDR3 has 14 amino acids. The germline V gene has CDR1 SGDLS and CDR2 YYNGEE. V lost 0 bases to trimming and J lost 5 bases, with 8 bases between them. The CDR3 region has the DNA TGTGCCAGCAGCGTAGTGGTGGGTACCGGGGAGCTGTTTTTT. The encoded protein is CASSVVVGTGELFF.

The chain recombines TRBV29-1 with TRBJ2-7; D tentatively fits TRBD1 or TRBD2 (6 bases each). Germline V gives CDR1 SQVTM, CDR2 ANQGSEA. Trimming removed 4 bases from V and 5 bases from J, with 12 bases in between. CDR3 size: 12 residues. Written as DNA, the CDR3 is TGCAGCGTTGGATGGGGGGCCCACGAGCAGTACTTC. Its translation: CSVGWGAHEQYF.

The chain employs TRBV19 and TRBJ2-1; perhaps TRBD2 as D (6 bases). The CDR3 consists of 13 residues. Germline V gives CDR1 LNHDA, CDR2 SQIVND (reference sequence). Trimming removed 5 bases at V and 12 bases at J, with 17 bases between. CDR3 bases: TGTGCCAGTAGTCCTGTTGGGGGGATGGGGCAGTTCTTC. It is translated as CASSPVGGMGQFF.

This sequence joins TRBV4-2 and TRBJ2-5, with 9 bases lining up with TRBD2. This CDR3 has 16 amino acids. Trimming took 0 bases from V and 2 from J; bases not matched to a gene: 4. The V gene's germline CDR1 is LGHNA and CDR2 YNFKEQ. The CDR3 nucleotides are TGTGCCAGCAGCCAAGAGGTGCTAGCGGGACAAGAGACCCAGTACTTC. As protein: CASSQEVLAGQETQYF.

The chain is built from TRBV27 and TRBJ2-3, with D perhaps matching TRBD2 (5 bases). CDR1 MNHEY and CDR2 SMNVEV come from the germline V gene (reference sequence). The V gene lost 8 bases and the J gene lost 2 bases, with 17 bases spanning the gap. This CDR3 contains 15 residues. CDR3 sequence (DNA): TGTGCCAGCGCCACCCAGAGGGCCCCCACAGATACGCAGTATTTT. This codes for CASATQRAPTDTQYF.

This clone came up a few times. This chain joins TRBV11-2 and TRBJ1-5, with 7 positions matching TRBD1. Per germline, CDR1 SGHAT and CDR2 FQNNGV. This CDR3 is 12 amino acids long. The junction had 1 base not matched to a gene; V was cut back by 5 bases and J by 6 bases. For the CDR3, the DNA is TGTGCCAGCAGCCGGGACAGTCAGCCCCAGCATTTT. Protein: CASSRDSQPQHF.

The V and J genes are TRBV28 and TRBJ1-2; D not certain. The germline V gene encodes CDR1 MDHEN and CDR2 SYDVKM. The CDR3 sequence is 15 residues long. Between the trimmed V and J ends, which lost 6 bases and 2 bases, there was a span of 16 bases. The CDR3 coding sequence is TGTGCCAGCAGAACGAAGGACGGCCGCAACTATGGCTACACCTTC. Protein: CASRTKDGRNYGYTF.

For this clone: A junction boundary mismatches the germline segment, possibly from a read error. The CDR3 nucleotides read TGTGCCAGCAGCTTTAATTCCCCGGCCGCTACTAATATGTTT. This codes for CASSFNSPAATNMF. The chain links TRBV7-9 to TRBJ1-3; D remains unclear. Germline V gives CDR1 SEHNR, CDR2 FQNEAQ (reference sequence). The CDR3 is 14 amino acids.